This paragraph reports one TCR beta chain. No cognate antigen has been identified for it. It has no much larger one-base neighbor in the sample; base qualities were not kept. The CDR3 regions of human TCRbeta chains were analyzed by immunosequencing. On the study's bioinformatics: Repertoire TCRs were matched against a reference library of SARS-CoV-2-specific TCRs generated with the MIRA antigen-specificity platform. Breadth was defined as the fraction of unique TCRs that were SARS-CoV-2-associated. Depth was defined as the fraction of total T cells that were SARS-CoV-2-associated. Using the MIRA data, each spike-specific TCR was assigned both to the spike region to which the TCR was reactive and to a CD4 or CD8 class. Log10-transformed breadth and depth values were compared by one-way ANOVA with Sidak's multiple comparisons tests. Entries here come from immuneACCESS through TCRdb and include only in-frame sequences with V and J called. Some clones fail to appear in such tables; in the studies checked, an unresolved V gene covers under half of the shortfall, and the cause of the remainder is unknown. V and J calls and clone size are as listed in that table; D and trimming were resolved from the DNA. This sample is represented by over 90,000 clones; around 90% of them were singletons. The ten largest clones take up 20% to 25% of the sample.

The sample belongs to a study of T cell responses to AZD1222 COVID-19 vaccine (dated by TCRdb to the early 2020s). About the investigation overall: Because spike-specific TCR depth and breadth did not differ between the two schedules, AZD1222 recipients who got a second dose at roughly 4 weeks were pooled with those who got a second dose at roughly 12 weeks. TCR sequencing covered over 230 trial participants: 200 to 220 given two doses of AZD1222 and approximately 26 given two doses of MenACWY control vaccine. Trial participants were enrolled by age into subgroups of 18-55, 56-69 and 70-plus years, and roughly 160, 29 and 62 TCR-sequenced participants, respectively, were included in these subgroups.

Trimming removed 0 bases from V and 0 bases from J, leaving 8 bases between the germline ends. Spanning cysteine to phenylalanine, the CDR3 consists of 15 amino acids. Here the CDR3 DNA is all that survives: 45 bases in frame from base 1. From the germline V gene (reference sequence), CDR1 is SEHNR and CDR2 is FQNEAQ. Here is what the overall study found, with its caveats: Participants were mostly white British, with more females than males. The authors suggested clonal diversity may have been underestimated. The 56-69-year group was small, and its depth increase did not reach significance, likely because of low power. A significant rise in spike-specific TCR breadth and depth was observed after two AZD1222 doses relative to day 0 and relative to MenACWY recipients. Epitopes outside the regions mutated in the B.1.351 and B.1.1.7 variants were reportedly recognized by nearly half of the unique spike-specific TCRs. Only a handful of AZD1222 recipients were SARS-CoV-2 seropositive at baseline, limiting conclusions about previously exposed vaccinees. Vaccine-associated CD4 TCRs spanned the whole spike protein, with dominant responses in regions 160-218 and 743-854. Because no day 14 peak-response samples were available, the repertoires could be characterized only after the peak T cell response.

The time point label on this specimen signifies: baseline before first vaccination. Vaccinee samples were obtained from the UK trials COV001 and COV002, which included a single-blind randomized controlled phase 2/3 trial of AZD1222 (ChAdOx1 nCoV-19) in healthy adults. For TCRbeta chain sequencing, PBMC samples were collected from trial participants at day 0 and at day 28 after the second dose. This clonotype was obtained from an adult in good health. Recombination linked TRBV7-9 to TRBJ1-1; the D segment could be TRBD1, given 5 matching bases. The source material was peripheral blood, sampled on day 0 of AZD1222 vaccination. This receptor carries the CDR3 CASSLAGHMNTEAFF. The nucleotide sequence is given as TGTGCCAGCAGCTTAGCAGGACACATGAACACTGAAGCTTTCTTT.